This TCR beta chain was recorded in a study of T cell responses to AZD1222 COVID-19 vaccine. Here immunoSEQ multiplex PCR was the method, and the copy in TCRdb shows in-frame clones only, minus some. The sample consists of about 100,000 clones, under 95% of them appearing once. V was trimmed by 7 bases and J by 2 bases, leaving 12 bases between them. Germline values: CDR1 SEHNR, CDR2 FQNEAQ (reference sequence). The CDR3 consists of 14 residues. This material consisted of peripheral blood, taken 28 days after the second AZD1222 dose. The chain has TRBV7-9 and TRBJ2-1, with TRBD2 as a possible D gene (5 bases). The TCR comes from an adult who received the AZD1222 COVID-19 vaccine. The CDR3 coding sequence is TGTGCCAGCAACGAGGGTCAGACCTACAATGAGCAGTTCTTC. Translation gives CASNEGQTYNEQFF.